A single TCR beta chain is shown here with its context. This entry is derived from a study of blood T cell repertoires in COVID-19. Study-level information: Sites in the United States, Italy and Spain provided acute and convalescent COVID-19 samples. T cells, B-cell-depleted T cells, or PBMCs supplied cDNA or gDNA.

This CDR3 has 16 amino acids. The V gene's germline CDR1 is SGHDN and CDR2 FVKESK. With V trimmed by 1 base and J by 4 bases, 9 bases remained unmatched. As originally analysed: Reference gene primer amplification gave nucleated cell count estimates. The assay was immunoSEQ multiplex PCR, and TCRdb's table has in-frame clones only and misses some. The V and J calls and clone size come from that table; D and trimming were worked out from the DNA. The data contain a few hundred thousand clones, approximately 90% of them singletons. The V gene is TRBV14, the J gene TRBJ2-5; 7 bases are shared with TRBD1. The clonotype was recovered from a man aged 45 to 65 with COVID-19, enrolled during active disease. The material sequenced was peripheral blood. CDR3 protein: CASSQVLLQGRETQYF. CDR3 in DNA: TGTGCCAGCAGCCAAGTACTCCTACAGGGGAGAGAGACCCAGTACTTC.